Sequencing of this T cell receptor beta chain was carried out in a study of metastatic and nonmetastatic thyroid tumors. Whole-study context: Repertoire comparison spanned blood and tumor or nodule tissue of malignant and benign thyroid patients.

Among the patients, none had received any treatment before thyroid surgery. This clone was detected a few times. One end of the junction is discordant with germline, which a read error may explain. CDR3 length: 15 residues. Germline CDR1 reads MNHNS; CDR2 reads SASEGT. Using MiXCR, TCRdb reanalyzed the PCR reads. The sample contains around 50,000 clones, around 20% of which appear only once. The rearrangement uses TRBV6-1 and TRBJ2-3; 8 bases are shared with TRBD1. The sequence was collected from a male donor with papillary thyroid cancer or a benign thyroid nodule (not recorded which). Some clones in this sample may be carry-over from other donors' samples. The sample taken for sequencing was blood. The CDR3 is CASIDRGSLTHTQYF. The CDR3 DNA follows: TGTGCCAGCATTGACAGGGGATCGCTCACACATACTCAGTATTTT.